This T cell receptor beta chain was observed in a study of cytomegalovirus exposure and HLA in healthy donors. Points from the study as a whole: Overall, roughly 150 TCR beta chains were annotated as cytomegalovirus-associated. High sensitivity and specificity were reportedly achieved when the classifier diagnosed cytomegalovirus status.

PCR was performed using 60 Vbeta and 13 Jbeta primers. The data were produced by immunoSEQ multiplex PCR, yet TCRdb's version contains in-frame clones alone and is incomplete. This sample has about 120,000 clones, with 60% to 80% found just once. This clone was counted once. Its target is unknown. CDR1 is MDHEN, CDR2 SYDVKM, per germline. The CDR3 spans 14 residues. The V end lost 2 bases, the J end lost 5 bases, and 12 bases lay between the germline ends. The chain couples TRBV28 to TRBJ2-5, with D tentatively TRBD2 (6 bases). The source is a man aged 50 to 59 in good health and CMV-seropositive. Specimen: PBMCs. In DNA, the CDR3 is TGTGCCAGCAGTTTACGGGCGGGATGGGAGACCCAGTACTTC. It is translated as CASSLRAGWETQYF.